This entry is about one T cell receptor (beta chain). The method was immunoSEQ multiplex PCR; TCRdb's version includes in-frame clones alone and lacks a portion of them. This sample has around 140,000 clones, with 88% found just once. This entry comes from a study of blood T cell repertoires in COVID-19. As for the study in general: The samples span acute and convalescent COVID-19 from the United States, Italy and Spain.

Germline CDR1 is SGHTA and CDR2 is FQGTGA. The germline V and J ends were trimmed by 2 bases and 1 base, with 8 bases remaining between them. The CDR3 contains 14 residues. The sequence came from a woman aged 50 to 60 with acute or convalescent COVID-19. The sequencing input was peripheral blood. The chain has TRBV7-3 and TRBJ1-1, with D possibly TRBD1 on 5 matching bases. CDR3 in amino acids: CASSLARENTEAFF. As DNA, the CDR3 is TGTGCCAGCAGCTTAGCCAGGGAGAACACTGAAGCTTTCTTT. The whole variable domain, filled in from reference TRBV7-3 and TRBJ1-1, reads GAGVSQTPSNKVTEKGKYVELRCDPISGHTALYWYRQSLGQGPEFLIYFQGTGAADDSGLPNDRFFAVRPEGSVSTLKIQRTERGDSAVYLCASSLARENTEAFFGQGTRLTVV.